Many counts were recorded for the clone carrying this TCR beta chain. Its antigen is as yet unknown. This record belongs to a study of T cell repertoires in cytomegalovirus infection. Trimming cost V 10 bases and J 3 bases, with 18 bases left between them. The CDR3 runs 14 residues. TCRdb reprocessed the reads via MiXCR and lists one record per CDR3 protein. Here the sample spans about 920,000 distinct CDR3 sequences, around 29% being singletons. The chain is built from TRBV12-3 or TRBV12-4 and TRBJ1-2; D might be TRBD1 (5 bases). The input for sequencing was cultured CD8+ T cells from PBMCs, taken from culture after CMV antigen stimulation. This TCR was sampled from a human donor in good health (CMV status not recorded). Some clones in this sample may be carry-over from other donors' samples. The CDR3 bases are TGTGCCACCCGAAACCGGGACGGTCACTATGGCTACACCTTC. Its translation: CATRNRDGHYGYTF.